This entry features one T cell receptor beta chain sequence. Its antigen remains unknown. This sample was included in a study of blood T cell dynamics during melanoma immunotherapy. The length of the CDR3 is 14 residues. The ends lost 5 bases at V and 5 bases at J; junction bases unmatched: 6. The germline gives CDR1 LNHDA, CDR2 SQIVND (reference sequence). The time point denotes: week 3, after first cycle of checkpoint inhibitor. Apart from two fast progressors, RECIST 1.1 response was judged 12 weeks post-infusion. Every bulk PBMC sample received the same 350 ng of DNA. Profiling relied on immunoSEQ multiplex PCR, and the TCRdb table lists in-frame clones only, not all of them. Counted here are several thousand clones, roughly 90% occurring once; the ten biggest clones make up over 30%. Notes on the study in general: Disease-control patients' PBMC repertoires became either more clonal or more diverse at W3.

The sequenced sample was blood, obtained from a patient treated with checkpoint blockade. The source is a human donor with melanoma. The V and J genes are TRBV19 and TRBJ1-2; 9 bases are shared with TRBD1. The CDR3 is CASSVRDRAYGYTF. CDR3 nucleotides: TGTGCCAGTAGTGTCCGGGACAGGGCTTATGGCTACACCTTC.